This TCR beta chain is drawn from a study of cytomegalovirus exposure and HLA in healthy donors. Points on this clone: The antigen remains undetermined.

Germline V gene lookup returns CDR1 SGHRS and CDR2 YFSETQ. CDR3 length: 16 amino acids. Trimming shortened V by 4 bases and J by 4 bases, and 17 bases separated the two germline ends. The PCR contained 60 Vbeta and 13 Jbeta primers. The method was immunoSEQ multiplex PCR; TCRdb's version includes in-frame clones alone and lacks a portion of them. Its clone listing holds just over 150,000 clones. General observations from the study: Immune exposure information available was restricted to CMV serostatus. The listing of 150 or so TCR beta chains classed them as cytomegalovirus-associated.

The specimen was PBMCs. This chain connects TRBV5-1 to TRBJ2-2, with D possibly matching TRBD2 (6 bases). The TCR sequence derives from a man aged 25-45 years in good health and CMV-seronegative. CDR3 sequence reads: CASSPRLRDGTGELFF. CDR3 DNA: TGCGCCAGCAGCCCCCGGTTGCGGGATGGCACCGGGGAGCTGTTTTTT.